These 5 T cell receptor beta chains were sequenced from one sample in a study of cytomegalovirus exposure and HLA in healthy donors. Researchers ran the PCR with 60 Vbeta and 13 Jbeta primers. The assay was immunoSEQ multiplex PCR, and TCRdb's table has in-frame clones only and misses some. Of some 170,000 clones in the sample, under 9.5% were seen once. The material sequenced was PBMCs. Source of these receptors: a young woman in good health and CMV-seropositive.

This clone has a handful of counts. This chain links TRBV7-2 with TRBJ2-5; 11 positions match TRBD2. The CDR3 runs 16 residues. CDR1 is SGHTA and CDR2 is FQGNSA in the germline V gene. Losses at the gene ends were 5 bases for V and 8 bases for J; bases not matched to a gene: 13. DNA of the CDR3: TGTGCCAGCAGCCTCCGTCCGGGACTAGCGGATAGAACCCAGTACTTC. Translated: CASSLRPGLADRTQYF.

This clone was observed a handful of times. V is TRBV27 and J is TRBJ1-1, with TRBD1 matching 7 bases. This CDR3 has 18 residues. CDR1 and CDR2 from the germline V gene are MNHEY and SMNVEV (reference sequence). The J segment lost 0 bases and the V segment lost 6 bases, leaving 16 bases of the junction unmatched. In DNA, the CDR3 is TGTGCCAGCAGCGTTACTACAGGCAAGGGGGCCTTGAACACTGAAGCTTTCTTT. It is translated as CASSVTTGKGALNTEAFF.

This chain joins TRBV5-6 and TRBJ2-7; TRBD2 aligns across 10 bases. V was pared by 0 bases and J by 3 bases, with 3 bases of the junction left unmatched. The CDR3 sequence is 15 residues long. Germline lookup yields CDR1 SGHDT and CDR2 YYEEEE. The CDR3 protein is CASSLAGLAYYEQYF. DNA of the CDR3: TGTGCCAGCAGCTTGGCGGGACTAGCGTACTACGAGCAGTACTTC.

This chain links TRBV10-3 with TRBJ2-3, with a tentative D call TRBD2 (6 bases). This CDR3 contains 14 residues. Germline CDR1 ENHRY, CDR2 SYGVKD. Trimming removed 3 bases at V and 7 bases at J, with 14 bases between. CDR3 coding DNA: TGTGCCATCAGTGATTGGGAGCGGGTTTATACGCAGTATTTT. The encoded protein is CAISDWERVYTQYF.

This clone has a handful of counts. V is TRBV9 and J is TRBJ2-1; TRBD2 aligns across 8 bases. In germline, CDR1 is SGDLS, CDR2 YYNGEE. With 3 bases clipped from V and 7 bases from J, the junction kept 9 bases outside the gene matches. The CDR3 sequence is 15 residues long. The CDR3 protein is CASSATGTRGNEQFF. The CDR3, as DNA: TGTGCCAGCAGCGCTACCGGGACTAGAGGTAATGAGCAGTTCTTC.